The rows below give T cell receptor beta chains drawn from one sample of a study of blood T cell repertoires in COVID-19. The table came from immunoSEQ multiplex PCR; TCRdb's copy has only in-frame clones and leaves some out. The table shows approximately 300,000 clones, with 75% to 90% occurring only once. The sequenced sample consisted of PBMCs or T cells enriched from blood (not recorded which). The receptors originated from a man aged 55 to 70 who had recovered from COVID-19. The CDR3 runs from the conserved cysteine through the conserved F or W. D genes are given only for firm matches. Part of the rows lack a size; the others show once, few, many or a class for expanded clones.

V gene: TRBV28
clone size: -
D gene: TRBD1
J gene: TRBJ1-2
CDR3 protein: CASSLGTGGSYGYTF
CDR3 DNA: TGTGCCAGCAGTTTGGGGACAGGGGGCTCCTATGGCTACACCTTC

V gene: TRBV28
clone size: -
D gene: -
J gene: TRBJ2-7
CDR3 protein: CASSLGSTRGYEQYF
CDR3 DNA: TGTGCCAGCAGTTTGGGGAGTACCCGGGGTTACGAGCAGTACTTC

V gene: TRBV10-3
clone size: once
D gene: TRBD1
J gene: TRBJ1-1
CDR3 protein: CAIRGDRVGNEAFF
CDR3 DNA: TGTGCCATCAGGGGAGACAGGGTAGGGAATGAAGCTTTCTTT

V gene: TRBV4-2
clone size: -
D gene: TRBD1
J gene: TRBJ2-6
CDR3 protein: CASSQEIQGRSGANVLTF
CDR3 DNA: TGTGCCAGCAGCCAAGAAATACAGGGGCGGTCCGGGGCCAACGTCCTGACTTTC

V gene: TRBV9
clone size: -
D gene: TRBD2
J gene: TRBJ2-1
CDR3 protein: CASSVVGLAGGFEQFF
CDR3 DNA: TGTGCCAGCAGCGTAGTAGGATTAGCGGGAGGTTTTGAGCAGTTCTTC

V gene: TRBV11-2
clone size: -
D gene: -
J gene: TRBJ1-1
CDR3 protein: CASSFGTGRVGNTEAFF
CDR3 DNA: TGTGCCAGCAGCTTTGGAACAGGTCGGGTGGGGAACACTGAAGCTTTCTTT

V gene: TRBV7-2
clone size: -
D gene: TRBD2
J gene: TRBJ2-7
CDR3 protein: CASSSLSSGRAFEQYF
CDR3 DNA: TGTGCCAGCAGCTCCCTGTCTAGCGGGAGGGCCTTCGAGCAGTACTTC

V gene: TRBV5-4
clone size: -
D gene: -
J gene: TRBJ2-7
CDR3 protein: CASSPGGSEPYEQYF
CDR3 DNA: TGTGCCAGCAGCCCTGGAGGGTCAGAACCCTACGAGCAGTACTTC

V gene: TRBV18
clone size: -
D gene: -
J gene: TRBJ2-7
CDR3 protein: CASSPMDTPSYEQYF
CDR3 DNA: TGTGCCAGCTCACCCATGGACACGCCATCCTACGAGCAGTACTTC

V gene: TRBV7-2
clone size: -
D gene: -
J gene: TRBJ2-1
CDR3 protein: CASSLDSGRQFF
CDR3 DNA: TGTGCCAGCAGCTTAGATTCCGGGAGGCAGTTCTTC

V gene: TRBV5-1
clone size: -
D gene: -
J gene: TRBJ2-7
CDR3 protein: CASSLVDGGGDGYEQYF
CDR3 DNA: TGCGCCAGCAGCTTGGTAGATGGGGGAGGCGATGGCTACGAGCAGTACTTC

V gene: TRBV28
clone size: -
D gene: -
J gene: TRBJ1-5
CDR3 protein: CASAKWAGGNQPQHF
CDR3 DNA: TGTGCCAGCGCTAAGTGGGCAGGGGGCAATCAGCCCCAGCATTTT

V gene: TRBV30
clone size: -
D gene: -
J gene: TRBJ2-1
CDR3 protein: CAWIGGSYNEQFF
CDR3 DNA: TGTGCCTGGATCGGGGGTTCCTACAATGAGCAGTTCTTC

V gene: TRBV5-1
clone size: -
D gene: -
J gene: TRBJ1-1
CDR3 protein: CASSTGQSPLAEAFF
CDR3 DNA: TGCGCCAGCAGTACGGGACAATCTCCTTTAGCTGAAGCTTTCTTT

V gene: TRBV5-8
clone size: once
D gene: -
J gene: TRBJ1-5
CDR3 protein: CASSSLITDNQPQHF
CDR3 DNA: TGTGCCAGCAGCTCCTTAATTACTGACAATCAGCCCCAGCATTTT